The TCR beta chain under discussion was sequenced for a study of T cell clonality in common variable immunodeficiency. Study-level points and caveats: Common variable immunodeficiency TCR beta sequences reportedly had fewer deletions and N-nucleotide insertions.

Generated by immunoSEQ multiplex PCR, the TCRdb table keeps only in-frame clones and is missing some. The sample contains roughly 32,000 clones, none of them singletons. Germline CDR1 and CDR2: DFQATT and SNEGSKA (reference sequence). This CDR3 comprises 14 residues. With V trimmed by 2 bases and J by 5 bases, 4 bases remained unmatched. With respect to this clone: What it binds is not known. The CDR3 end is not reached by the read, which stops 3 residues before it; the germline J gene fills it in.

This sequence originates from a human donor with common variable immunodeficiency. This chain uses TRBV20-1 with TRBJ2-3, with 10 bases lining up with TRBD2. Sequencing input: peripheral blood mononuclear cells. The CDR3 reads CSARLAGELDTQYF. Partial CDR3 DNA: TGCAGTGCTAGACTAGCGGGAGAATTAGATACG.